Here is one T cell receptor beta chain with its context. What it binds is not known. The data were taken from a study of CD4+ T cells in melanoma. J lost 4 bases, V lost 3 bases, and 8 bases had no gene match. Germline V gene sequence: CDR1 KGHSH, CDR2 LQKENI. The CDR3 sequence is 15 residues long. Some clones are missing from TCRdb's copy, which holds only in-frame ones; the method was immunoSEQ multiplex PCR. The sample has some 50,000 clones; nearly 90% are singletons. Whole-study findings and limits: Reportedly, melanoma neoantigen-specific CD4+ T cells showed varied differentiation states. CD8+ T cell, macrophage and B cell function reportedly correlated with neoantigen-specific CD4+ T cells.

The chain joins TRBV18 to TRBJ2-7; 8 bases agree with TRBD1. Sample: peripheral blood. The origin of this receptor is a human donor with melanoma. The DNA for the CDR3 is TGTGCCAGCTCACCCGGGACAGGTGTCTTGTACGAGCAGTACTTC. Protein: CASSPGTGVLYEQYF.